The rows below give T cell receptor beta chains drawn from one sample of a study of T cells in Graves' hyperthyroidism and ophthalmopathy. TCRdb redid the calling of the multiplex PCR reads with MiXCR, one entry per CDR3 protein. The profile covers about 98,000 distinct CDR3 sequences, with 35% to 45% appearing a single time and more than 8.5% taken by the ten largest. Material: peripheral blood or thyroid tissue (not recorded which). These receptors came from a woman aged 25 to 39 with Graves' hyperthyroidism. Both conserved end residues are part of each CDR3. Each record gives: CDR3 length, D gene, clone size, V gene, J gene, CDR3 protein, CDR3 DNA. A D gene is named only where the DNA matches it firmly. Not every row has a clone size; where given, it reads once, few, many or a size class.

cdr3_length: 13
d_call: .
clone_size: many
v_call: TRBV14
j_call: TRBJ2-7
cdr3_aa: CASSSRLNSEQYF
cdr3_nt: TGTGCCAGCAGCTCCCGACTTAATTCGGAGCAGTACTTC

cdr3_length: 17
d_call: TRBD1
clone_size: .
v_call: TRBV14
j_call: TRBJ1-3
cdr3_aa: CASSQDFGTGAGNTIYF
cdr3_nt: TGTGCCAGCAGCCAAGATTTCGGGACAGGGGCTGGAAACACCATATATTTT

cdr3_length: 16
d_call: .
clone_size: .
v_call: TRBV6-4
j_call: TRBJ2-5
cdr3_aa: CASSDSVDQGQEAQYF
cdr3_nt: TGTGCCAGCAGTGACTCGGTTGATCAGGGGCAGGAGGCCCAGTACTTC

cdr3_length: 14
d_call: .
clone_size: .
v_call: TRBV20-1
j_call: TRBJ2-5
cdr3_aa: CSASVARGLETQYF
cdr3_nt: TGCAGTGCTAGTGTGGCGCGCGGGTTAGAGACCCAGTACTTC

cdr3_length: 14
d_call: .
clone_size: many
v_call: TRBV7-2
j_call: TRBJ1-5
cdr3_aa: CASSPVNRNQPQHF
cdr3_nt: TGTGCCAGCAGCCCGGTGAACAGAAATCAGCCCCAGCATTTT

cdr3_length: 16
d_call: TRBD2
clone_size: .
v_call: TRBV7-7
j_call: TRBJ2-5
cdr3_aa: CASSFSALAGQETQYF
cdr3_nt: TGTGCTAGCAGCTTTTCTGCACTAGCGGGGCAAGAGACCCAGTACTTC

cdr3_length: 12
d_call: .
clone_size: once
v_call: TRBV7-9
j_call: TRBJ2-2
cdr3_aa: CASTQRTGELFF
cdr3_nt: TGTGCCAGCACCCAAAGGACCGGGGAGCTGTTTTTT

cdr3_length: 13
d_call: .
clone_size: .
v_call: TRBV7-9
j_call: TRBJ1-4
cdr3_aa: CASSSPVGGKLFF
cdr3_nt: TGTGCCAGCAGCTCCCCAGTTGGGGGAAAACTGTTTTTT

cdr3_length: 15
d_call: TRBD1
clone_size: many
v_call: TRBV3-1
j_call: TRBJ2-5
cdr3_aa: CASSQEFNRGATQYF
cdr3_nt: TGTGCCAGCAGCCAAGAATTCAACAGGGGTGCGACCCAGTACTTC

cdr3_length: 13
d_call: .
clone_size: .
v_call: TRBV20-1
j_call: TRBJ1-5
cdr3_aa: CSAFHSTNQPQHF
cdr3_nt: TGCAGTGCCTTTCATAGCACTAATCAGCCCCAGCATTTT

cdr3_length: 12
d_call: .
clone_size: once
v_call: TRBV29-1
j_call: TRBJ1-5
cdr3_aa: CSVGRGDQPQHF
cdr3_nt: TGCAGCGTCGGTCGCGGGGATCAGCCCCAGCATTTT

cdr3_length: 19
d_call: .
clone_size: .
v_call: TRBV12-3/TRBV12-4
j_call: TRBJ1-5
cdr3_aa: CASSLTPLEGGLGNQPQHF
cdr3_nt: TGTGCCAGCAGTTTAACCCCTTTAGAGGGGGGGTTGGGCAATCAGCCCCAGCATTTT

cdr3_length: 14
d_call: .
clone_size: .
v_call: TRBV28
j_call: TRBJ1-1
cdr3_aa: CASSPHQANTEAFF
cdr3_nt: TGTGCCAGCAGTCCCCACCAAGCGAACACTGAAGCTTTCTTT

cdr3_length: 14
d_call: TRBD2
clone_size: once
v_call: TRBV20-1
j_call: TRBJ2-3
cdr3_aa: CSARELAVADTQYF
cdr3_nt: TGCAGTGCTAGAGAACTAGCGGTTGCAGATACGCAGTATTTT

cdr3_length: 17
d_call: .
clone_size: many
v_call: TRBV9
j_call: TRBJ1-5
cdr3_aa: CASSRLPQGGSNQPQHF
cdr3_nt: TGCGCCAGCAGCCGGCTCCCGCAGGGAGGGAGCAATCAGCCCCAGCATTTT

cdr3_length: 16
d_call: .
clone_size: .
v_call: TRBV20-1
j_call: TRBJ1-3
cdr3_aa: CSANRVGQPSGGTIYF
cdr3_nt: TGCAGTGCCAATAGGGTCGGGCAACCCTCTGGAGGCACCATATATTTT

cdr3_length: 15
d_call: TRBD1
clone_size: .
v_call: TRBV7-9
j_call: TRBJ1-2
cdr3_aa: CASNPPRDSHYGYTF
cdr3_nt: TGTGCCAGCAACCCCCCCCGGGACAGTCACTATGGCTACACCTTC

cdr3_length: 17
d_call: TRBD2
clone_size: many
v_call: TRBV24-1
j_call: TRBJ2-3
cdr3_aa: CATSEPTSGRTEHTQYF
cdr3_nt: TGTGCCACCAGTGAGCCCACTAGCGGGAGGACAGAACATACGCAGTATTTT

cdr3_length: 14
d_call: .
clone_size: few
v_call: TRBV28
j_call: TRBJ1-2
cdr3_aa: CASKSQTANYGYTF
cdr3_nt: TGTGCCAGCAAAAGCCAGACCGCTAACTATGGCTACACCTTC

cdr3_length: 13
d_call: TRBD1
clone_size: .
v_call: TRBV2
j_call: TRBJ1-2
cdr3_aa: CASSSDRAYGYTF
cdr3_nt: TGTGCCAGCAGTTCAGACAGGGCCTATGGCTACACCTTC

cdr3_length: 18
d_call: TRBD1
clone_size: .
v_call: TRBV4-3
j_call: TRBJ1-2
cdr3_aa: CASSQEIPADRPNYGYTF
cdr3_nt: TGCGCCAGCAGCCAAGAAATACCCGCGGACAGGCCCAACTATGGCTACACCTTC

cdr3_length: 14
d_call: .
clone_size: many
v_call: TRBV9
j_call: TRBJ1-2
cdr3_aa: CASSARGGYYGYTF
cdr3_nt: TGTGCCAGCAGCGCCCGGGGGGGGTACTATGGCTACACCTTC

cdr3_length: 13
d_call: TRBD1
clone_size: many
v_call: TRBV19
j_call: TRBJ2-7
cdr3_aa: CATGETGGAEQYF
cdr3_nt: TGTGCCACAGGGGAAACAGGGGGTGCCGAGCAGTACTTC

cdr3_length: 16
d_call: .
clone_size: many
v_call: TRBV27
j_call: TRBJ2-7
cdr3_aa: CASSLSSGGWGYEQYF
cdr3_nt: TGTGCCAGCAGTTTATCGAGTGGCGGTTGGGGGTACGAGCAGTACTTC

cdr3_length: 16
d_call: .
clone_size: .
v_call: TRBV7-9
j_call: TRBJ2-2
cdr3_aa: CASSLVPQRNTGELFF
cdr3_nt: TGTGCCAGCAGCTTAGTCCCACAGAGGAACACCGGGGAGCTGTTCTTT

cdr3_length: 16
d_call: TRBD1
clone_size: .
v_call: TRBV5-1
j_call: TRBJ1-1
cdr3_aa: CASSRSGGQPNTGAFF
cdr3_nt: TGCGCCAGCAGCCGATCGGGGGGACAGCCGAACACTGGAGCTTTCTTT

cdr3_length: 15
d_call: .
clone_size: .
v_call: TRBV24-1
j_call: TRBJ2-6
cdr3_aa: CATSSGDSGANVLTF
cdr3_nt: TGTGCCACCAGTTCAGGTGACTCTGGGGCCAACGTCCTGACTTTC

cdr3_length: 16
d_call: .
clone_size: .
v_call: TRBV28
j_call: TRBJ2-2
cdr3_aa: CASSCLPSGVTGELFF
cdr3_nt: TGTGCCAGCAGTTGTCTCCCTTCAGGGGTCACCGGGGAGCTGTTTTTT

cdr3_length: 13
d_call: .
clone_size: many
v_call: TRBV7-9
j_call: TRBJ1-2
cdr3_aa: CASSSETGGGYTF
cdr3_nt: TGTGCCAGCAGCAGCGAAACAGGCGGCGGCTACACCTTC

cdr3_length: 16
d_call: .
clone_size: many
v_call: TRBV11-2
j_call: TRBJ1-3
cdr3_aa: CASTFRGDNLGNTIYF
cdr3_nt: TGTGCCAGCACCTTCCGGGGGGATAACCTGGGCAACACCATATATTTT

cdr3_length: 15
d_call: TRBD1
clone_size: once
v_call: TRBV7-2
j_call: TRBJ1-1
cdr3_aa: CASSFRGQGNTEAFF
cdr3_nt: TGTGCCAGCAGCTTCCGGGGACAGGGAAACACTGAAGCTTTCTTT

cdr3_length: 16
d_call: .
clone_size: few
v_call: TRBV28
j_call: TRBJ1-5
cdr3_aa: CASSFGVSHSNQPQHF
cdr3_nt: TGTGCCAGCAGTTTTGGGGTGTCCCATAGCAATCAGCCCCAGCATTTT

cdr3_length: 17
d_call: .
clone_size: many
v_call: TRBV9
j_call: TRBJ2-3
cdr3_aa: CASSVDPPGNGTDTQYF
cdr3_nt: TGTGCCAGCAGCGTAGACCCCCCGGGAAATGGTACAGATACGCAGTATTTT

cdr3_length: 13
d_call: .
clone_size: medium-sized
v_call: TRBV7-9
j_call: TRBJ2-5
cdr3_aa: CASSLPTGETQYF
cdr3_nt: TGTGCCAGCAGCTTACCCACCGGGGAGACCCAGTACTTC

cdr3_length: 15
d_call: .
clone_size: .
v_call: TRBV2
j_call: TRBJ1-2
cdr3_aa: CASSETTFSLNGYTF
cdr3_nt: TGTGCCAGCAGCGAGACCACTTTCAGCCTCAATGGCTATACCTTC

cdr3_length: 16
d_call: .
clone_size: .
v_call: TRBV15
j_call: TRBJ2-5
cdr3_aa: CATSGLGAGPQETQYF
cdr3_nt: TGTGCCACCAGCGGCTTAGGGGCAGGCCCCCAAGAGACCCAGTACTTC

cdr3_length: 12
d_call: TRBD2
clone_size: once
v_call: TRBV30
j_call: TRBJ2-3
cdr3_aa: CAWHPGLAPQYF
cdr3_nt: TGTGCCTGGCACCCAGGACTAGCGCCGCAGTATTTT

cdr3_length: 12
d_call: .
clone_size: many
v_call: TRBV20-1
j_call: TRBJ1-5
cdr3_aa: CSARSGTQPQHF
cdr3_nt: TGCAGTGCTAGATCGGGGACTCAGCCCCAGCATTTT

cdr3_length: 14
d_call: TRBD1
clone_size: many
v_call: TRBV7-9
j_call: TRBJ1-2
cdr3_aa: CASSPDRVNYGYTF
cdr3_nt: TGTGCCAGCAGCCCAGACAGGGTTAACTATGGCTACACCTTC

cdr3_length: 17
d_call: .
clone_size: .
v_call: TRBV2
j_call: TRBJ1-1
cdr3_aa: CASIEAGEDDGTTEAFF
cdr3_nt: TGTGCCAGCATCGAGGCCGGGGAGGACGACGGGACAACTGAAGCTTTCTTT

cdr3_length: 15
d_call: .
clone_size: many
v_call: TRBV19
j_call: TRBJ2-7
cdr3_aa: CASSIDGGGPYEQYF
cdr3_nt: TGTGCCAGTAGTATAGACGGTGGGGGGCCCTACGAGCAGTACTTC

cdr3_length: 16
d_call: .
clone_size: .
v_call: TRBV5-5
j_call: TRBJ1-2
cdr3_aa: CASGPRTYSLIYGYTF
cdr3_nt: TGTGCCAGCGGCCCTCGGACCTACTCACTCATCTATGGCTACACCTTC

cdr3_length: 14
d_call: TRBD1
clone_size: .
v_call: TRBV20-1
j_call: TRBJ2-7
cdr3_aa: CSARPRTGYYEQYF
cdr3_nt: TGCAGTGCTAGACCCCGGACAGGGTACTACGAGCAGTACTTC

cdr3_length: 12
d_call: .
clone_size: many
v_call: TRBV6-5
j_call: TRBJ2-2
cdr3_aa: CASSSPPGELFF
cdr3_nt: TGTGCCAGCAGCAGTCCCCCCGGGGAGCTGTTTTTT

cdr3_length: 14
d_call: .
clone_size: many
v_call: TRBV19
j_call: TRBJ2-7
cdr3_aa: CASSISGQTYEQYF
cdr3_nt: TGTGCCAGTAGTATAAGTGGACAGACCTACGAGCAGTACTTC

cdr3_length: 13
d_call: .
clone_size: many
v_call: TRBV7-9
j_call: TRBJ2-1
cdr3_aa: CASSYDSYNEQFF
cdr3_nt: TGTGCCAGCAGCTACGACAGTTACAATGAGCAGTTCTTC

cdr3_length: 15
d_call: .
clone_size: few
v_call: TRBV9
j_call: TRBJ1-5
cdr3_aa: CASSVGGSNQTPQHF
cdr3_nt: TGTGCCAGCAGCGTAGGGGGCAGCAACCAAACTCCCCAGCATTTT

cdr3_length: 15
d_call: .
clone_size: .
v_call: TRBV7-6
j_call: TRBJ1-1
cdr3_aa: CASSSRGEGNTEAFF
cdr3_nt: TGTGCCAGCAGCTCCCGAGGGGAAGGTAACACTGAAGCTTTCTTT